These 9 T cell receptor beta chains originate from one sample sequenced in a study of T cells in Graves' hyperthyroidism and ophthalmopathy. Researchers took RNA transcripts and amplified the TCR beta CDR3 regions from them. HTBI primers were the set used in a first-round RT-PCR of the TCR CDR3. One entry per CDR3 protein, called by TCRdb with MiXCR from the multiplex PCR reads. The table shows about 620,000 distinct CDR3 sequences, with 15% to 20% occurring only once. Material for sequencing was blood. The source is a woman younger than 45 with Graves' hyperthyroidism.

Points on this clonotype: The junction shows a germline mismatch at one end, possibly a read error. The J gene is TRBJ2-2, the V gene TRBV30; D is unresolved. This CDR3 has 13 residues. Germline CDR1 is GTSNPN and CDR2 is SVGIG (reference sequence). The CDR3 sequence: CARSVRNTGELFF. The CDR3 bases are TGTGCCCGGAGTGTAAGGAACACCGGGGAGCTGTTTTTT.

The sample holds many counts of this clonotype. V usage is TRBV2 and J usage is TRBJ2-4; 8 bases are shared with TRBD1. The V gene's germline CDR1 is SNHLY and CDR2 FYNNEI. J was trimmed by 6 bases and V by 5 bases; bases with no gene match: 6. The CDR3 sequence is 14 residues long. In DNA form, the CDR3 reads TGTGCCAGCAGTCCCAATGGACAGGGAAACATTCAGTACTTC. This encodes CASSPNGQGNIQYF.

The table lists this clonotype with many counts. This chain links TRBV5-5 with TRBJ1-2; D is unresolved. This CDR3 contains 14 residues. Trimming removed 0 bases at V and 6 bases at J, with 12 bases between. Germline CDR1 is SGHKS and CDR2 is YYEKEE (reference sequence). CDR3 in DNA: TGTGCCAGCAGCTTGGTCAACGAGGCAAATGGCTACACCTTC. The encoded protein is CASSLVNEANGYTF.

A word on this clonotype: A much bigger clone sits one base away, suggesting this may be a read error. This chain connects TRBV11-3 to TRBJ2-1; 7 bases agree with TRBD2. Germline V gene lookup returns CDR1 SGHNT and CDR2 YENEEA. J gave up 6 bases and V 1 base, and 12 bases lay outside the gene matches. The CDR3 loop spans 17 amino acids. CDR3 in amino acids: CASSLGPSGLTCNEQFF. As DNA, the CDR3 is TGTGCCAGCAGCTTAGGGCCTAGCGGACTAACCTGCAATGAGCAGTTCTTC.

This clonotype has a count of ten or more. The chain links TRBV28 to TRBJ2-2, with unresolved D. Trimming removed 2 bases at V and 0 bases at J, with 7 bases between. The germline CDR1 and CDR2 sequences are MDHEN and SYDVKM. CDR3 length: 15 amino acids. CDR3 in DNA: TGTGCCAGCAGTTTACCCTCAGCGAACACCGGGGAGCTGTTTTTT. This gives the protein CASSLPSANTGELFF.

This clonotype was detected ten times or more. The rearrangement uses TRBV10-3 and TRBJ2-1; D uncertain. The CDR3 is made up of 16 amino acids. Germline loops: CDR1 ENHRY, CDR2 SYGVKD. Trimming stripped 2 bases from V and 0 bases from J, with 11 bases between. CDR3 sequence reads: CAISEADQSSYNEQFF. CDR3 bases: TGTGCCATCAGTGAGGCGGACCAAAGCTCCTACAATGAGCAGTTCTTC.

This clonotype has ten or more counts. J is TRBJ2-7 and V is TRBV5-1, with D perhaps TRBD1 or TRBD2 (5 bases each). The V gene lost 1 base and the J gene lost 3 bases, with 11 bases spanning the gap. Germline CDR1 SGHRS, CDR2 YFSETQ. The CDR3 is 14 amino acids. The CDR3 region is CASSLSEGHYEQYF. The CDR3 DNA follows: TGCGCCAGCAGCTTGTCAGAGGGGCACTACGAGCAGTACTTC.

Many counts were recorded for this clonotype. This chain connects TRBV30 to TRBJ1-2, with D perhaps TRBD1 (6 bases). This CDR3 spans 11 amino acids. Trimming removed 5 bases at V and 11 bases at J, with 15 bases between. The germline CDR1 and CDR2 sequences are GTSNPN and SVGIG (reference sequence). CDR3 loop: CAWEYGQGYTF. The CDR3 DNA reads TGTGCCTGGGAATATGGCCAGGGGTACACCTTC.

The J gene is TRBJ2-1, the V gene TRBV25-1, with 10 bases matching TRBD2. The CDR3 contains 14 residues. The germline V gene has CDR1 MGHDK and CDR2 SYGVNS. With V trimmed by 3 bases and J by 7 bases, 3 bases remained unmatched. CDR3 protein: CASSDGTSVNEQFF. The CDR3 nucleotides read TGTGCCAGCAGTGATGGGACTAGCGTAAATGAGCAGTTCTTC.